The sequence of this T cell receptor beta chain was determined in a study of early T cells in non-severe SARS-CoV-2 infection. V dropped 4 bases and J dropped 4 bases, with 11 bases sitting between them. This CDR3 has 13 amino acids. In germline, CDR1 is PRHDT, CDR2 FYEKMQ (reference sequence). In this sample, this clonotype turned up a few times. TCRdb processed the 5' RACE reads anew with MiXCR; each CDR3 protein has one entry. The table records 60,000 or so distinct CDR3 sequences, 7% to 10% of them present only once. The chain couples TRBV13 to TRBJ2-7, with no clear D. Sequenced: whole blood. This TCR was recovered from an adult who was a healthcare worker with PCR-confirmed SARS-CoV-2 infection or an uninfected control (not recorded which). The CDR3 sequence: CASSSTRWYEQYF. CDR3 in DNA: TGTGCCAGCAGCTCGACGCGGTGGTACGAGCAGTACTTC.